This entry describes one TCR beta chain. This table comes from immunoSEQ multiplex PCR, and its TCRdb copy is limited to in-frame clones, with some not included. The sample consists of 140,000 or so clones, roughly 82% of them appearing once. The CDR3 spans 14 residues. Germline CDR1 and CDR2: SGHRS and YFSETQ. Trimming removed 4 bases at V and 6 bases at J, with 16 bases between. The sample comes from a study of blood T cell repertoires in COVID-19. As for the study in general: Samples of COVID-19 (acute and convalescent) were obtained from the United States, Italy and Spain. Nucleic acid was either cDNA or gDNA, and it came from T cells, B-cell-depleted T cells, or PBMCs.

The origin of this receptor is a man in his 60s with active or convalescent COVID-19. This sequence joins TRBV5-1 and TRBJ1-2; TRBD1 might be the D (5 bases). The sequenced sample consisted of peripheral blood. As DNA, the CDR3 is TGCGCCAGCAGCACCGAGGGACGGACTAATGGCTACACCTTC. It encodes CASSTEGRTNGYTF.